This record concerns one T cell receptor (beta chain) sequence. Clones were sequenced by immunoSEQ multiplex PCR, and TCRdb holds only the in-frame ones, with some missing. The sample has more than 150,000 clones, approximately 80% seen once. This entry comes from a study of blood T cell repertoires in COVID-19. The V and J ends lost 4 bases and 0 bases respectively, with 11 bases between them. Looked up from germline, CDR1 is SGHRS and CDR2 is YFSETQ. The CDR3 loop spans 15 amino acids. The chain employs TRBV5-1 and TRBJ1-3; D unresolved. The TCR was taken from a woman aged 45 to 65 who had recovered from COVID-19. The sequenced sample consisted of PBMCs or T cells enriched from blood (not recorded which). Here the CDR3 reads CASSQPTGSGNTIYF. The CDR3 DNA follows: TGCGCCAGCAGCCAACCGACGGGCTCTGGAAACACCATATATTTT.